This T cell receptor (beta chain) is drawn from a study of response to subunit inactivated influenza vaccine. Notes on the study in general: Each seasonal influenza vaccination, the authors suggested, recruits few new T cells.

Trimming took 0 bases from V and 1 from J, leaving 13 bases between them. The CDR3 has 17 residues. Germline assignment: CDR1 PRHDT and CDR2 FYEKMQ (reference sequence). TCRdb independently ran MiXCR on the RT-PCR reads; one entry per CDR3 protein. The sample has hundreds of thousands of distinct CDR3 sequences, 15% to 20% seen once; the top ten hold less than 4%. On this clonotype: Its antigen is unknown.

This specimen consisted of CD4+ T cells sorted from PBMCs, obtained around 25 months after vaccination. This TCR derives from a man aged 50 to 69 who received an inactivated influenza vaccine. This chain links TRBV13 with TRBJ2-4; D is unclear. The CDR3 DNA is TGTGCCAGCAGCTTAGGCCCATGGTGGGCGGCCAAAAACATTCAGTACTTC. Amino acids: CASSLGPWWAAKNIQYF.